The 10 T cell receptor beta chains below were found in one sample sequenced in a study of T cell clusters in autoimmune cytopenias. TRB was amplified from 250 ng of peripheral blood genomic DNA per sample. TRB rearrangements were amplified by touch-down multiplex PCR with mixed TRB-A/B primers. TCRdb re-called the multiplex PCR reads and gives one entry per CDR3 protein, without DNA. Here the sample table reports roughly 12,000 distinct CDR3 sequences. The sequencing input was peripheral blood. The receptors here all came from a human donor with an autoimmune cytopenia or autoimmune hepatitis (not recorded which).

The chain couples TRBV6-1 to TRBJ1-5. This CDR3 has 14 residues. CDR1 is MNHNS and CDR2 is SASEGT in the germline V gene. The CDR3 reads CASSYAGNGQPQHF.

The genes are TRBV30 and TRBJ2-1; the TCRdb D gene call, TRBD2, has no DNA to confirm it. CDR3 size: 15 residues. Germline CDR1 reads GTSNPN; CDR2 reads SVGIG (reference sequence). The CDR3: CAWSVGGGGYNEQFF.

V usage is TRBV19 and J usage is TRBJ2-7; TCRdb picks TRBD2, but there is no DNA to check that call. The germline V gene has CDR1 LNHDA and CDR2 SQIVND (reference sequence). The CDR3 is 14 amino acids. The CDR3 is CASSTGTLSGEQYF.

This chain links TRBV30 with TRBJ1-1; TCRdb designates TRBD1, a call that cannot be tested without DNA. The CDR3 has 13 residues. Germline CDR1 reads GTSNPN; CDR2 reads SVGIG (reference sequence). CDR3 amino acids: CAWRLDRNTEAFF.

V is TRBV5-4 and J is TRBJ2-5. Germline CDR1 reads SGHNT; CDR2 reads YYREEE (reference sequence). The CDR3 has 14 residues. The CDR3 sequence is CASSLAHREETQYF.

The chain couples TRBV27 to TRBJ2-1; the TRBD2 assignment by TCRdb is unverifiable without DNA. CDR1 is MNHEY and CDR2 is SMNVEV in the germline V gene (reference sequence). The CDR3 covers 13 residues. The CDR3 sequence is CASSAGGINEQFF.

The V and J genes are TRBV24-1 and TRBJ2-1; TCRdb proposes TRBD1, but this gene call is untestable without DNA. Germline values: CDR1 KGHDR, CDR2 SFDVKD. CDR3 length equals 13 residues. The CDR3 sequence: CATSDLTGVEQFF.

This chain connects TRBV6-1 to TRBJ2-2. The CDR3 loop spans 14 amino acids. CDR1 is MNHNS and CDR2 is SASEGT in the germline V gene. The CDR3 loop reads CASSEAGFTGELFF.

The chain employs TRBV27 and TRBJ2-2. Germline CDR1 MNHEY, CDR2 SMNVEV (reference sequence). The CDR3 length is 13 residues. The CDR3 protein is CASSLYLGGELFF.

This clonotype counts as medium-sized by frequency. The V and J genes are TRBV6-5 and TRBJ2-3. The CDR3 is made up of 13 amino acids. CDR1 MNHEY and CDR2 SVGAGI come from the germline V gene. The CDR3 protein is CASSPDSTDTQYF.